This is a list of T cell receptor beta chains from one sample in a study of T cell responses to AZD1222 COVID-19 vaccine. Using immunoSEQ multiplex PCR, the repertoire was profiled, and TCRdb retains in-frame clones only, with some absent. The table includes approximately 140,000 clones, 90% to 95% detected once. The material was peripheral blood, obtained on day 0 of AZD1222 vaccination. These receptors came from an adult in good health. Each CDR3 is given with its conserved first and last residue. The order of the fields is D gene, J gene, V gene, clone size, CDR3 DNA, CDR3 protein. D genes are given only for firm matches. Only some rows state a clone size, as once, few, many or a class for expanded clones.

D gene: -
J gene: TRBJ1-3
V gene: TRBV7-8
clone size: -
CDR3 DNA: TGTGCCAGCAGCTTCTCTGGAAACACCATATATTTT
CDR3 protein: CASSFSGNTIYF

D gene: -
J gene: TRBJ2-2
V gene: TRBV7-9
clone size: -
CDR3 DNA: TGTGCCAGCAGCTCGACAGTAAAAACCGGGGAGCTGTTTTTT
CDR3 protein: CASSSTVKTGELFF

D gene: TRBD2
J gene: TRBJ2-1
V gene: TRBV6-5
clone size: -
CDR3 DNA: TGTGCCAGCAGTTCCACTAGCGGGACCAATGAGCAGTTCTTC
CDR3 protein: CASSSTSGTNEQFF

D gene: -
J gene: TRBJ2-3
V gene: TRBV7-2
clone size: -
CDR3 DNA: TGTGCCAGCAGCGCCGGGCTTACAGATACGCAGTATTTT
CDR3 protein: CASSAGLTDTQYF

D gene: -
J gene: TRBJ2-3
V gene: TRBV6-5
clone size: -
CDR3 DNA: TGTGCCAGCAGTTACTCGGGTGGAACAGTCACAGATACGCAGTATTTT
CDR3 protein: CASSYSGGTVTDTQYF

D gene: -
J gene: TRBJ2-6
V gene: TRBV4-1
clone size: -
CDR3 DNA: TGCGCCAGCAGCCAAGATTTCGGAGTAGCTGGGGCCAACGTCCTGACTTTC
CDR3 protein: CASSQDFGVAGANVLTF

D gene: -
J gene: TRBJ1-1
V gene: TRBV2
clone size: -
CDR3 DNA: TGTGCCAGCGGGATGAACACTGAAGCTTTCTTT
CDR3 protein: CASGMNTEAFF

D gene: -
J gene: TRBJ2-5
V gene: TRBV7-2
clone size: -
CDR3 DNA: TGTGCCAGCAGCTTAGCGGGAGGCTGGGAGACCCAGTACTTC
CDR3 protein: CASSLAGGWETQYF

D gene: -
J gene: TRBJ1-1
V gene: TRBV11-2
clone size: -
CDR3 DNA: TGTGCCAGCAGCCGGGGGGAGGCGAGAAACACTGAAGCTTTCTTT
CDR3 protein: CASSRGEARNTEAFF

D gene: -
J gene: TRBJ2-3
V gene: TRBV6-4
clone size: -
CDR3 DNA: TGTGCCAGCAGTGACTCGGGTGGGCGGTCGCAGTATTTT
CDR3 protein: CASSDSGGRSQYF

D gene: -
J gene: TRBJ1-1
V gene: TRBV10-3
clone size: once
CDR3 DNA: TGTGCCATCAGCCGTGGGGTCACTGAAGCTTTCTTT
CDR3 protein: CAISRGVTEAFF

D gene: -
J gene: TRBJ1-2
V gene: TRBV7-9
clone size: once
CDR3 DNA: TGTGCCAGCAGCCCACCCGGGTCAGGGATCTATGGCTACACCTTC
CDR3 protein: CASSPPGSGIYGYTF

D gene: TRBD2
J gene: TRBJ2-5
V gene: TRBV2
clone size: -
CDR3 DNA: TGTGCCAGCAGTGAAATAGGGACTAGGAAAGAGACCCAGTACTTC
CDR3 protein: CASSEIGTRKETQYF

D gene: TRBD1
J gene: TRBJ1-6
V gene: TRBV29-1
clone size: -
CDR3 DNA: TGCAGCGTCGTGACAGGGGCGAAGGATTCACCCCTCCACTTT
CDR3 protein: CSVVTGAKDSPLHF

D gene: -
J gene: TRBJ1-1
V gene: TRBV5-6
clone size: -
CDR3 DNA: TGTGCCAGCAGCTTGGCCCTCCTGAACACTGAAGCTTTCTTT
CDR3 protein: CASSLALLNTEAFF

D gene: TRBD2
J gene: TRBJ2-2
V gene: TRBV7-6
clone size: once
CDR3 DNA: TGTGCCAGCAGCCCCCCCAAGAGGAGCGGGAGAGGGGAGCGGGACACCGGGGAGCTGTTTTTT
CDR3 protein: CASSPPKRSGRGERDTGELFF

D gene: -
J gene: TRBJ1-5
V gene: TRBV3-1/TRBV3-2
clone size: -
CDR3 DNA: TGTGCCAGCAGGCAGTCGGGGGGAAGCAATCAGCCCCAGCATTTT
CDR3 protein: CASRQSGGSNQPQHF

D gene: TRBD2
J gene: TRBJ2-1
V gene: TRBV4-1
clone size: -
CDR3 DNA: TGCGCCAGCAGCCGCTCCGGGGCGATACTAGCGGGGGACACTTTCTACAATGAGCAGTTCTTC
CDR3 protein: CASSRSGAILAGDTFYNEQFF

D gene: TRBD1
J gene: TRBJ2-1
V gene: TRBV7-2
clone size: -
CDR3 DNA: TGTGCCAGCAGCCGCGACAGGGCTAGCTCCTACAATGAGCAGTTCTTC
CDR3 protein: CASSRDRASSYNEQFF

D gene: TRBD1
J gene: TRBJ1-2
V gene: TRBV6-1
clone size: -
CDR3 DNA: TGTGCCAGCAGTGAGCCGGGACAGGGACAAAGGAAACATGGCTACACCTTC
CDR3 protein: CASSEPGQGQRKHGYTF

D gene: -
J gene: TRBJ1-2
V gene: TRBV6-5
clone size: -
CDR3 DNA: TGTGCCAGTCGAGCCTCCGGGGCGATCAACTATGGCTACACCTTC
CDR3 protein: CASRASGAINYGYTF

D gene: -
J gene: TRBJ2-3
V gene: TRBV29-1
clone size: -
CDR3 DNA: TGCAGCGTTGAAGGAGGGTCTAGCACAGATACGCAGTATTTT
CDR3 protein: CSVEGGSSTDTQYF

D gene: -
J gene: TRBJ1-1
V gene: TRBV7-9
clone size: -
CDR3 DNA: TGTGCCAGCAGCTTAGCCCTCGGGGGCACTGAAGCTTTCTTT
CDR3 protein: CASSLALGGTEAFF

D gene: -
J gene: TRBJ2-1
V gene: TRBV18
clone size: -
CDR3 DNA: TGTGCCAGCTCACCTGTGGCTCCCTCCTACAATGAGCAGTTCTTC
CDR3 protein: CASSPVAPSYNEQFF

D gene: TRBD1
J gene: TRBJ1-2
V gene: TRBV5-4
clone size: -
CDR3 DNA: TGTGCCAGCAGCTTGGGGACAGGCAATGGCTACACCTTC
CDR3 protein: CASSLGTGNGYTF

D gene: TRBD1
J gene: TRBJ1-1
V gene: TRBV6-5
clone size: once
CDR3 DNA: TGTGCCAGCAGTCGGGACAGGGGAGGTGGGACTGAAGCTTTCTTT
CDR3 protein: CASSRDRGGGTEAFF

D gene: -
J gene: TRBJ1-3
V gene: TRBV9
clone size: once
CDR3 DNA: TGTGCCAGCAGCGTAGGTTGGGGGGCTCGAAACACCATATATTTT
CDR3 protein: CASSVGWGARNTIYF

D gene: -
J gene: TRBJ1-2
V gene: TRBV7-8
clone size: -
CDR3 DNA: TGTGCCAGCAGCCTGACCACGGGGGCATATGGCTACACCTTC
CDR3 protein: CASSLTTGAYGYTF

D gene: TRBD1
J gene: TRBJ1-2
V gene: TRBV28
clone size: -
CDR3 DNA: TGTGCCAGCGGCCTGGTTTATTGGACAGGACCTAACTATGGCTACACCTTC
CDR3 protein: CASGLVYWTGPNYGYTF

D gene: -
J gene: TRBJ1-1
V gene: TRBV4-1
clone size: once
CDR3 DNA: TGCGCCAGCAGCCAAGGTAGATTGGCAAAGAACACTGAAGCTTTCTTT
CDR3 protein: CASSQGRLAKNTEAFF

D gene: -
J gene: TRBJ1-2
V gene: TRBV5-8
clone size: -
CDR3 DNA: TGTGCCAGCAGCTTGGTCCTAGTCTCGTTCTACACCTTC
CDR3 protein: CASSLVLVSFYTF

D gene: TRBD2
J gene: TRBJ2-2
V gene: TRBV3-1/TRBV3-2
clone size: -
CDR3 DNA: TGTGCCAGCAGCCAAGCACTAGCGACCGGGGAGCTGTTTTTT
CDR3 protein: CASSQALATGELFF

D gene: -
J gene: TRBJ2-2
V gene: TRBV6-5
clone size: -
CDR3 DNA: TGTGCCAGCCAACCCGGGGACACCGGGGAGCTGTTTTTT
CDR3 protein: CASQPGDTGELFF

D gene: TRBD1
J gene: TRBJ1-2
V gene: TRBV28
clone size: -
CDR3 DNA: TGTGCCAGCAGTACTGGGACAGGATCATATGGCTACACCTTC
CDR3 protein: CASSTGTGSYGYTF

D gene: -
J gene: TRBJ1-1
V gene: TRBV20-1
clone size: -
CDR3 DNA: TGCAGTGCTAGAGTATGGACTGAAGCTTTCTTT
CDR3 protein: CSARVWTEAFF

D gene: -
J gene: TRBJ1-1
V gene: TRBV28
clone size: -
CDR3 DNA: TGTGCCAGCAGTTTGGGCACTGAAGCTTTCTTT
CDR3 protein: CASSLGTEAFF

D gene: -
J gene: TRBJ2-5
V gene: TRBV10-3
clone size: -
CDR3 DNA: TGTGCCATCAGTGTAGGAGTTAGGGGCCTAGGGGAGACCCAGTACTTC
CDR3 protein: CAISVGVRGLGETQYF

D gene: -
J gene: TRBJ2-3
V gene: TRBV18
clone size: -
CDR3 DNA: TGTGCCAGCTCACCAACGCGGGGTTTTGATACGCAGTATTTT
CDR3 protein: CASSPTRGFDTQYF

D gene: -
J gene: TRBJ1-2
V gene: TRBV5-1
clone size: -
CDR3 DNA: TGCGCCAGCAGCTTGTCGGGCACTGACTATGGCTACACCTTC
CDR3 protein: CASSLSGTDYGYTF

D gene: -
J gene: TRBJ1-2
V gene: TRBV29-1
clone size: -
CDR3 DNA: TGCAGCGTTGAAGGCTGGGGACCGGAGAACTATGGCTACACCTTC
CDR3 protein: CSVEGWGPENYGYTF

D gene: -
J gene: TRBJ2-2
V gene: TRBV18
clone size: -
CDR3 DNA: TGTGCCAGCTCACCACGAGTACAGAACACCGGGGAGCTGTTTTTT
CDR3 protein: CASSPRVQNTGELFF

D gene: -
J gene: TRBJ1-4
V gene: TRBV5-4
clone size: -
CDR3 DNA: TGTGCCAGCAGCTCCCGACAAGACCTTAATGAAAAACTGTTTTTT
CDR3 protein: CASSSRQDLNEKLFF

D gene: -
J gene: TRBJ1-4
V gene: TRBV5-1
clone size: -
CDR3 DNA: TGCGCCAGCAGCTTGTATCTCGGGGAGAGAACTAATGAAAAACTGTTTTTT
CDR3 protein: CASSLYLGERTNEKLFF

D gene: -
J gene: TRBJ1-2
V gene: TRBV19
clone size: -
CDR3 DNA: TGTGCCAGTAGTATAGGTCAGGGGCATGGCTACACCTTC
CDR3 protein: CASSIGQGHGYTF

D gene: -
J gene: TRBJ2-4
V gene: TRBV6-2/TRBV6-3
clone size: -
CDR3 DNA: TGTGCCAGCAGTTATTTGCTGGGGGCCAAAAACATTCAGTACTTC
CDR3 protein: CASSYLLGAKNIQYF

D gene: TRBD1
J gene: TRBJ1-3
V gene: TRBV7-8
clone size: -
CDR3 DNA: TGTGCCAGCAGCCCACAGCCACCCACCAACTCGGACAGGGAAAGCTACTCTGGAAACACCATATATTTT
CDR3 protein: CASSPQPPTNSDRESYSGNTIYF

D gene: -
J gene: TRBJ2-3
V gene: TRBV11-2
clone size: -
CDR3 DNA: TGTGCCAGCAGCTTAGTAAGTCTAGGGGCAGATACGCAGTATTTT
CDR3 protein: CASSLVSLGADTQYF

D gene: TRBD2
J gene: TRBJ2-2
V gene: TRBV9
clone size: -
CDR3 DNA: TGTGCCAGCAGCGGAGGAAGCGGGAGAATGCTCACCGGGGAGCTGTTTTTT
CDR3 protein: CASSGGSGRMLTGELFF

D gene: TRBD2
J gene: TRBJ2-3
V gene: TRBV3-1/TRBV3-2
clone size: -
CDR3 DNA: TGTGCCAGCAGCCGACCCACTAGCGGGGGGGACACAGATACGCAGTATTTT
CDR3 protein: CASSRPTSGGDTDTQYF

D gene: TRBD1
J gene: TRBJ2-3
V gene: TRBV19
clone size: once
CDR3 DNA: TGTGCCACAGACAGGGGTAGGACAGATACGCAGTATTTT
CDR3 protein: CATDRGRTDTQYF

D gene: TRBD1
J gene: TRBJ1-1
V gene: TRBV28
clone size: -
CDR3 DNA: TGTGCCAGCACCGACAGGGCGTTTCTTGAAGCTTTCTTT
CDR3 protein: CASTDRAFLEAFF

D gene: TRBD1
J gene: TRBJ1-6
V gene: TRBV28
clone size: -
CDR3 DNA: TGTGCCAGCAGTTTAGAACCGGGACAGGTTAATTCACCCCTCCACTTT
CDR3 protein: CASSLEPGQVNSPLHF

D gene: -
J gene: TRBJ1-6
V gene: TRBV3-1/TRBV3-2
clone size: -
CDR3 DNA: TGTGCCAGCAGCCAAGTCAAGTTCGGGGTCTCCTATAATTCACCCCTCCACTTT
CDR3 protein: CASSQVKFGVSYNSPLHF

D gene: -
J gene: TRBJ1-5
V gene: TRBV3-1/TRBV3-2
clone size: -
CDR3 DNA: TGTGCCAGCAGCCAAAATGATCAGCCCCAGCATTTT
CDR3 protein: CASSQNDQPQHF

D gene: -
J gene: TRBJ2-2
V gene: TRBV9
clone size: -
CDR3 DNA: TGTGCCAGCAGCCCACAGGGTTACACCGGGGAGCTGTTTTTT
CDR3 protein: CASSPQGYTGELFF

D gene: TRBD1
J gene: TRBJ1-2
V gene: TRBV27
clone size: -
CDR3 DNA: TGTGCCAGCAGTTCTACAGGGGTGACTCATGGCTACACCTTC
CDR3 protein: CASSSTGVTHGYTF

D gene: TRBD2
J gene: TRBJ2-1
V gene: TRBV7-2
clone size: -
CDR3 DNA: TGTGCCAGCACCTCCCGGCGGGGGGGCAATGAGCAGTTCTTC
CDR3 protein: CASTSRRGGNEQFF

D gene: -
J gene: TRBJ1-1
V gene: TRBV7-2
clone size: -
CDR3 DNA: TGTGCCAGCAGCTATCGGACAGTAAACACTGAAGCTTTCTTT
CDR3 protein: CASSYRTVNTEAFF